This paragraph reports one T cell receptor beta chain. The data stem from a study of CXCR4 blockade with PD-1 therapy in pancreatic cancer. Germline loops: CDR1 SQVTM, CDR2 ANQGSEA. The V end was cut by 4 bases, the J end by 0 bases, with 7 bases between. The CDR3 totals 13 residues. TCRdb's table, derived via immunoSEQ multiplex PCR, lists solely in-frame clones and lacks some. The data hold over 7,500 clones, with less than 75% observed a single time. V gene TRBV29-1 combines with J gene TRBJ2-1, with D perhaps TRBD1 (6 bases). The clonotype originates from a human donor with pancreatic ductal adenocarcinoma. The material sequenced was tumor tissue. This CDR3 reads CSVGQASYNEQFF. CDR3 DNA sequence: TGCAGCGTTGGACAGGCCTCCTACAATGAGCAGTTCTTC.